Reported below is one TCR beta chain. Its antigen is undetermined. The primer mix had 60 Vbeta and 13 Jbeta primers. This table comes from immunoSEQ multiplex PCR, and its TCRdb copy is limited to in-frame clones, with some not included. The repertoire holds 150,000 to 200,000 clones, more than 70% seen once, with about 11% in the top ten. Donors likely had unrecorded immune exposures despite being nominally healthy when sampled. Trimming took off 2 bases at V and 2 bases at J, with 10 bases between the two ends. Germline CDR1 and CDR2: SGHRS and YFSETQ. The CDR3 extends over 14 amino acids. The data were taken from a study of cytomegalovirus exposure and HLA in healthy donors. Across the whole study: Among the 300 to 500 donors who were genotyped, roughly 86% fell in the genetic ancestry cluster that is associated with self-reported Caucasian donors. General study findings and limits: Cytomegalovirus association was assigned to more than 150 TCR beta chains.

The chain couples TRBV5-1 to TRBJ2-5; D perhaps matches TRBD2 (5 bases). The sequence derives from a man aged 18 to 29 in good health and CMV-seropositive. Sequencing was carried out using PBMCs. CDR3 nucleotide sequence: TGCGCCAGCAGCTTACGGGGTTCTCAAGAGACCCAGTACTTC. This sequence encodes CASSLRGSQETQYF. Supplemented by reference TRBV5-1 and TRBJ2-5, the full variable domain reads KAGVTQTPRYLIKTRGQQVTLSCSPISGHRSVSWYQQTPGQGLQFLFEYFSETQRNKGNFPGRFSGRQFSNSRSEMNVSTLELGDSALYLCASSLRGSQETQYFGPGTRLLVL.